This record looks at one T cell receptor (beta chain) sequence and its context. The antigen is unknown. The sample originates from a study of T-cell reconstitution after alpha-beta-depleted transplantation in children. Study findings and constraints: Newly made T cells mostly supplied T-cell counts and diversity one year after transplant.

Unique molecular identifiers were incorporated when the TCRbeta library was constructed. TCRdb processed the PCR reads anew with MiXCR; each CDR3 protein has one entry. Of about 580,000 distinct CDR3 sequences in the sample, 20% to 25% were seen once. V shed 6 bases, J shed 0 bases, and the junction held 11 bases outside the gene matches. Germline CDR1 is DFQATT and CDR2 is SNEGSKA (reference sequence). The CDR3 length is 16 residues. The chain uses TRBV20-1 and TRBJ2-1; 7 nucleotides match TRBD2. The origin of this receptor is a boy younger than two who had a stem cell transplant for acute myeloid leukemia, so the T cells may come from the graft donor. The starting material was PBMCs, mostly from graft donor cells, obtained 360 days after TCRalphabeta/CD19-depleted stem cell transplant. The CDR3: CSARLGGGSSYNEQFF. CDR3 bases: TGCAGTGCCCGACTGGGCGGGGGTTCCTCCTACAATGAGCAGTTCTTC.